Each of the 11 T cell receptor beta chains below was sequenced from the same sample in a study of low-dose radiotherapy and immunotherapy resistance in tumors. Primers used for first-strand cDNA, a TRAV- and TRBV-specific set, covered both alpha and beta chains. TCRs underwent approximately 20 PCR cycles of amplification with a constant-region primer and V-primer adapter. TCRdb reprocessed the reads via MiXCR and lists one record per CDR3 protein. Of about 39,000 distinct CDR3 sequences detected, 20% appear once; the ten largest clones hold 8% to 10%. The time point: after trial treatment. The treatment is: LDRT plus nivolumab, ipilimumab, low-dose cyclophosphamide and aspirin (RACIN trial). Sequenced material: PBMCs, taken after low-dose radiotherapy plus immunotherapy. Source of these receptors: a female donor with ovarian cancer.

On this clonotype itself: A read error is likely here: a far larger clone is one base away. The chain employs TRBV2 and TRBJ2-1; either TRBD1 or TRBD2 may supply D (6 bases each). V was cut by 6 bases and J by 13 bases, with 28 bases left in between. Germline CDR1 is SNHLY and CDR2 is FYNNEI. The CDR3 covers 16 residues. The chain's CDR3 is CASSLNMRDTKETQFF. CDR3 in DNA: TGTGCCAGCAGCCTCAACATGCGGGACACCAAAGAGACCCAGTTCTTC.

This clonotype was seen ten or more times. The chain is built from TRBV6-1 and TRBJ1-1; D not certain. CDR3 size: 14 residues. The germline gives CDR1 MNHNS, CDR2 SASEGT. The V gene lost 5 bases and the J gene lost 0 bases, with 10 bases spanning the gap. CDR3 coding DNA: TGTGCCAGCAGTCCTCTTATCATGAACACTGAAGCTTTCTTT. The encoded protein is CASSPLIMNTEAFF.

Only a few counts were recorded for this clonotype. V and J are TRBV10-3 and TRBJ1-4; weak D call: TRBD1 (5 bases). The V gene lost 6 bases and the J gene lost 8 bases, with 16 bases spanning the gap. The CDR3 spans 14 residues. Germline V CDR1 and CDR2: ENHRY, SYGVKD. CDR3 protein: CAISDGRVDEKLFF. The CDR3 DNA follows: TGTGCCATCAGCGACGGCAGGGTCGACGAAAAACTGTTTTTT.

J is TRBJ1-1 and V is TRBV10-1; D is unclear. V lost 2 bases and J 9 bases, leaving 7 bases between the germline ends. In germline, CDR1 is WNHNN, CDR2 SYGVQD (reference sequence). The CDR3 runs 11 residues. Written as DNA, the CDR3 is TGCGCCAGCAGTGAGGGGTCCAAAGCTTTCTTT. Translating it yields CASSEGSKAFF.

This clonotype was found many times. This chain joins TRBV28 and TRBJ1-5; TRBD1 matches at 7 bases. This CDR3 comprises 14 residues. V dropped 3 bases and J dropped 4; count of bases not matched to a gene: 3. The germline CDR1 and CDR2 sequences are MDHEN and SYDVKM. The CDR3 DNA follows: TGTGCCAGCAGTTTTATCAGGGGGAATCAGCCCCAGCATTTT. Residues: CASSFIRGNQPQHF.

V usage is TRBV5-6 and J usage is TRBJ1-6; 12 nucleotides line up with TRBD1. CDR1 is SGHDT and CDR2 is YYEEEE in the germline V gene. This CDR3 has 16 amino acids. V dropped 5 bases and J dropped 8; count of bases not matched to a gene: 8. This chain's CDR3 is CASSLTGTGGDSPLHF. The DNA for the CDR3 is TGTGCCAGCAGTTTAACCGGGACAGGGGGCGATTCACCCCTCCACTTT.

With respect to this clonotype: This likely came from a read error, as a far larger clone is one base away. DNA for the CDR3: TGCGCCAGCAGCTTGTCTCTCGGTGAGCAGTACTTC. It specifies CASSLSLGEQYF. The J gene is TRBJ2-4, the V gene TRBV5-1; D is unclear. CDR1 SGHRS and CDR2 YFSETQ come from the germline V gene. This CDR3 comprises 12 residues. The V end lost 1 base, the J end lost 13 bases, and 12 bases lay between the germline ends.

At least ten counts were recorded for this clonotype. The genes are TRBV11-2 and TRBJ2-3; maybe TRBD1 (6 bases). Trimming shortened V by 1 base and J by 0 bases, and 8 bases separated the two germline ends. This CDR3 is built from 15 residues. Germline CDR1 SGHAT, CDR2 FQNNGV. CDR3 loop: CASSLGTVSTDTQYF. CDR3 coding DNA: TGTGCCAGCAGCTTAGGGACAGTGAGCACAGATACGCAGTATTTT.

This clonotype came up many times. The J gene is TRBJ2-3, the V gene TRBV7-2, with TRBD1 identical over 7 bases. The junction had 5 bases not matched to a gene; V was cut back by 5 bases and J by 3 bases. There are 14 residues in the CDR3. Looked up from germline, CDR1 is SGHTA and CDR2 is FQGNSA. The CDR3 DNA reads as TGTGCCAGCAGCCCGGGACAGCTGACAGATACGCAGTATTTT. It translates to CASSPGQLTDTQYF.

This clonotype has ten or more counts. The chain uses TRBV11-2 and TRBJ2-1, with D perhaps matching TRBD1 (6 bases). V lost 6 bases and J 9 bases, leaving 9 bases between the germline ends. Germline V CDR1 and CDR2: SGHAT, FQNNGV. This CDR3 is built from 11 residues. CDR3 region: CASSYRVEQFF. CDR3 sequence (DNA): TGTGCCAGCAGTTACAGGGTTGAGCAGTTCTTC.

This clonotype was counted many times. The V call is TRBV20-1, the J call TRBJ2-1; 8 nucleotides align to TRBD1. Germline V CDR1 and CDR2: DFQATT, SNEGSKA (reference sequence). The J segment lost 2 bases and the V segment lost 3 bases, leaving 6 bases of the junction unmatched. CDR3 length equals 15 residues. The CDR3 nucleotides are TGCAGTGCTAGGGGGACAGGCGGGCCCTACAATGAGCAGTTCTTC. Protein product: CSARGTGGPYNEQFF.